This TCR beta chain is from a study of cytomegalovirus exposure and HLA in healthy donors (dated by TCRdb to 2015 to 2018). About the study as a whole: According to an earlier analysis of several hundred of the donors, some 180 million T cells yielded approximately 120 million unique TCR beta sequences and approximately 300 Gb of sequence data. Of the roughly 400 genotyped donors, approximately 81% were placed in the genetic ancestry cluster associated with self-reported Caucasian donors. To decide whether each TCR beta V gene segment behaved as functional or pseudogenic, an earlier analysis of some 570 of the donors relied on high-throughput TCR beta sequencing. The study aimed to test whether signatures of past pathogen exposure could be identified by cataloging public T cell receptors. Both class I and class II loci were covered by HLA typing, at four-digit resolution. All discovery cohort repertoires had been generated using a single sequencing platform. Rather than using new phenotypic data, the later analysis identified candidate immune exposures from TCR beta sequences and from how often those sequences occurred across donors. Typing coverage varied by locus: roughly 629-630 donors for A, B, C, DRB1 and DQB1; under 550 for DQA1; around 570 for DPA1; 450 to 480 for DPB1. An early release that covered about 600 HLA-typed donors contained around 330 gigabases of sequencing data and tens of millions of unique TCR sequences. The T cell repertoires of 666 subjects were profiled by immunosequencing and related to cytomegalovirus serostatus. Across roughly 420 genotyped donors of the cohort, an average of roughly 250,000 unique TCR beta nucleotide sequences per donor were sequenced, and roughly a sixth of those sequences were non-productive. Because of strong linkage in the cohort, roughly five DR-DQ haplotypes were treated as single units for association and clustering. A later genetic analysis used genome-wide SNP genotypes for about 60% of the roughly 700 donors, treating that subset as a discovery cohort. To predict cytomegalovirus infection status, the study combined high-throughput TCR immunosequencing, statistical association of individual TCRs with disease status, and machine learning. Donor age, sex, ethnicity and CMV serostatus were compiled alongside the repertoire data. In a later analysis, previously published TCR beta repertoires from several hundred donors were re-analyzed and high-resolution HLA genotyping was added so that TCR occurrence patterns could be studied. In addition to the first cohort of approximately 650 subjects, a separate validation cohort of 120 different subjects was used.

The cohort was made up of approximately 670 healthy bone marrow donors. All cohort members were sampled while nominally healthy, although unrecorded immune exposures were likely present. The donor was CMV seropositive and belonged to the group of over 250 seropositive cohort members. Each donor provided a peripheral blood sample, and peripheral blood mononuclear cells were used for TCR beta sequencing. The Qiagen DNeasy Blood Extraction Kit was used to extract genomic DNA from the blood cell samples. Sequences SQVTM (CDR1) and ANQGSEA (CDR2) are obtained from the germline V gene. From the cysteine up to the phenylalanine, the CDR3 has a length of 14 residues. Only the CDR3 portion is preserved as DNA: 42 bases, with reading frame beginning at the first base. Ends trimmed: V by 7 bases, J by 2 bases; bases unmatched to a gene: 7. The library was generated by the immunoSEQ multiplex PCR assay. The multiplex PCR relied on a mix of 60 forward primers for TCR Vbeta segments and 13 reverse primers for TCR Jbeta segments. Amplification of the CDR3 region of rearranged TCR beta genes was performed with a multiplex PCR assay on genomic DNA. Amplified TCR beta libraries were sequenced as 87-base-pair reads on the Illumina HiSeq System. In the paper's pipeline: In a later analysis, some 80 million unique TCR beta chains were counted across the 500 to 850 repertoires, and roughly 11 million of these chains were shared by at least two donors. Raw reads were error-corrected and collapsed into unique sequences with a nearest-neighbor algorithm that merged closely related sequences to remove PCR and sequencing errors. V, D and J gene segments were assigned by aligning CDR3 sequences to IMGT reference sequences. For a sequence to be retained, a match of at least six nucleotides was required to both a V gene segment and a J gene segment. A rearrangement was called productive if the CDR3 had no stop codons and remained in frame with V and J, and every other rearrangement was called non-productive. Following IMGT convention, CDR3 was defined as the stretch from the second conserved V-encoded cysteine up to the conserved J-encoded phenylalanine. Sequences without an unambiguous match to a single V gene segment were excluded from the earlier analysis of about 600 of the donors. In an earlier analysis of approximately 590 of the donors, V segments were called functional above 56.7% productive rearrangements and were called segregating when the between-donor standard deviation exceeded 5%. A statistical classification framework was developed to diagnose cytomegalovirus status using the catalog of TCR beta chain sequences. V and J gene assignment, in a later analysis, came from comparing TCR nucleotide sequences with IMGT/GENE-DB human TR gene sequences. A later analysis assigned CDR3 sequences and most-parsimonious VDJ recombination scenarios with the TCRdist pipeline. In a later analysis, each TCR beta chain was defined by its CDR3 amino acid sequence together with its V-gene family, and reads lacking a unique V-gene family were excluded. In a later analysis, fewer than 650 highly shared, low-generation-probability nucleotide sequences were removed to address suspected cross-contamination and a sequencing artifact. A later analysis calculated a clonal expansion index for each public chain from normalized within-repertoire ranks of inferred template counts. A later analysis computed generation probabilities with a VDJ recombination model fitted to out-of-frame rearrangements, and checked the results against IGoR. In a later analysis, TCR-TCR, TCR-HLA and TCR-CMV co-occurrence was scored with hypergeometric tests, and a repertoire-size bias correction was applied to TCR pairs. A later analysis estimated false discovery rates by permuting HLA or CMV assignments 20 times. In a later analysis, co-occurring TCRs were grouped using DBSCAN, and TCRdist sequence similarity was added for clustering within HLA-allele-positive subsets. Co-occurrence clustering excluded repertoires with fewer than 30,000 or more than 120,000 public chains, plus five with anomalous nucleotide sharing. The source is immuneACCESS, and TCRdb retained only in-frame sequences with V and J called. Part of the clones is not carried over; for the studies checked, unresolved V genes explain less than half of this, and the remainder is unexplained. V and J calls and clone size are as listed in that table; D and trimming were resolved from the DNA. This sample is represented by nearly 110,000 clones; roughly 70% of them were singletons. 11% to 15% of the sample is in the top ten clones.

The study at large found these results: In a later analysis, HLA-associated TCR beta chains showed more clonal expansion and lower generation probabilities than non-associated chains that were equally common. When HLA alleles, especially DR and DQ, strongly co-occurred, attributing TCR associations to individual alleles was difficult. In a later analysis, TCR association rates were found to vary across HLA loci, with the most associated TCRs seen for DRB1 alleles and the fewest for HLA-C alleles. Linkage disequilibrium might explain the correlated functional status among segregating V segments, but an unknown experimental factor could not be excluded. A later analysis associated 15,000 or so TCR beta sequences with specific HLA alleles at a false discovery rate of 0.05. The authors suggested that the approach could potentially be extended to other disease states and immunological phenotypes. About 17 rarely observed V segments, including chromosome 9 orphons, were excluded from the earlier analysis of a few hundred of the donors because counts were too low. Because HLA typing was unavailable for some donors at each locus, only the typed subset was used in association tests. A few of the identified cytomegalovirus-associated TCR beta chains were confirmed in vitro to be specific for cytomegalovirus antigens. A later analysis reported that several top co-occurrence clusters appeared linked to parvovirus B19, influenza, CMV and Epstein-Barr virus. Because the 87-base-pair reads could not distinguish some IMGT-functional V segments, including TRBV6-2 and TRBV6-3, those segments were excluded. A further reported finding was that TCR beta sequences accurately predicted the HLA-A and HLA-B alleles for most subjects in the first cohort. The cohort was sequenced for TCR beta chains only, and without alpha or paired-chain data the features that could be detected were limited. Cytomegalovirus status was reported to be diagnosed by the classifier with high specificity and sensitivity in both the original and validation cohorts. According to a later genetic analysis, donors in an Asian-associated ancestry cluster had fewer N-insertions in productive TCRs than the roughly 700-donor mean. A later genetic analysis associated a missense DCLRE1C variant with V-gene and J-gene trimming of TCR beta chains, and an independent cohort replicated the association. Across donors, most TCR sequences were observed very rarely, whereas some public TCRs were present in many individuals. In an earlier analysis of 450 to 750 of the donors, most TCR beta V segments appeared in productive rearrangements about 90% or about 30% of the time, broadly matching IMGT annotations. Roughly uniform sequencing depth across donors was assumed in presence/absence analyses, although this assumption may not hold. A total of 150 to 200 TCR beta chains were listed by the study as associated with cytomegalovirus. The only immune exposure information available for the cohort was CMV serostatus. The sequencing pipeline was judged likely to have produced a cluster of highly shared sequence variants as a technical artifact. Most CMV-associated TCR beta chains appeared to be HLA-restricted in a later analysis, and the HLA associations seemed to be driven largely by CMV exposure.

About this clone: Its antigen is currently not known. There are no base qualities to consult, and no much larger clone falls within one base.

This TCR came from a woman aged 40 to 49 in good health and CMV-seropositive. The rearranged chain carries TRBV29-1 and TRBJ1-3, with TRBD1 identical over 8 junction bases. Sequenced sample: PBMCs. CDR3 sequence: CSGHTGGTGNTIYF. At the DNA level, the sequence is TGCAGCGGACATACAGGGGGAACTGGAAACACCATATATTTT. The full variable domain, completed from the reference TRBV29-1 and TRBJ1-3 proteins outside the CDR3, reads SAVISQKPSRDICQRGTSLTIQCQVDSQVTMMFWYRQQPGQSLTLIATANQGSEATYESGFVIDKFPISRPNLTFSTLTVSNMSPEDSSIYLCSGHTGGTGNTIYFGEGSWLTVV.